A selection of T cell receptor beta chains follows, all from one sample in a study of cytomegalovirus exposure and HLA in healthy donors. The method was immunoSEQ multiplex PCR; TCRdb's version includes in-frame clones alone and lacks a portion of them. The profile covers approximately 72,000 clones, with under 80% appearing a single time and around 5.8% taken by the ten largest. Sequencing input: PBMCs. These receptors were collected from a male donor in good health and CMV-seropositive. CDR3s include the opening cysteine and the closing phenylalanine or tryptophan. The D gene is left open where the match is weak. Clone sizes are given selectively: once, few, many, or a class where the clone is expanded.

.	TRBJ2-1	.	TRBV27	TGTGCCAGCAGCAGGGACTCCATGGGTGAGCAGTTCTTC	CASSRDSMGEQFF
.	TRBJ2-5	.	TRBV4-2	TGTGCCAGCAGCCAAGCAGGGGTCAGGGGATTCCAAGAGACCCAGTACTTC	CASSQAGVRGFQETQYF
few	TRBJ1-4	.	TRBV28	TGTGCCAGCAGTTTCGGCGCGAGGCCAACTAATGAAAAACTGTTTTTT	CASSFGARPTNEKLFF
.	TRBJ2-3	.	TRBV21-1	TGTGCCAGCAGCAAAAAAGGGACTTGTAACACAGATACGCAGTATTTT	CASSKKGTCNTDTQYF
.	TRBJ2-7	TRBD1	TRBV6-5	TGTGCCAGCACCGCACCGGGACAGGGGGGCTACGAGCAGTACTTC	CASTAPGQGGYEQYF
.	TRBJ1-2	.	TRBV28	TGTGCCAGCAGTTTACAGGGTCGGGGCTACACCTTC	CASSLQGRGYTF
.	TRBJ1-5	.	TRBV27	TGTGCCAGCCGACAGGCGGGCCTCAATCAGCCCCAGCATTTT	CASRQAGLNQPQHF
.	TRBJ2-5	.	TRBV5-1	TGCGCCAGCAGCGCCGGACTGTACCAAGAGACCCAGTACTTC	CASSAGLYQETQYF
.	TRBJ2-1	.	TRBV6-1	TGTGCCAGCAGTCCAGGTAGCGTCGGGCGAGGGGAGCAGTTCTTC	CASSPGSVGRGEQFF
.	TRBJ2-6	TRBD1	TRBV18	TGTGCCAGCTCACCTGGACAGGGGTTTGGTGGGGCCAACGTCCTGACTTTC	CASSPGQGFGGANVLTF
.	TRBJ1-5	.	TRBV2	TGTGCCAGCAGACCGGGGAGCGGACAGCCCCAGCATTTT	CASRPGSGQPQHF
.	TRBJ2-3	TRBD1	TRBV6-1	TGTGCCAGCATAGTACAGGGGGCCACTGATACGCAGTATTTT	CASIVQGATDTQYF
.	TRBJ1-5	TRBD1	TRBV10-2	TGCGCCAGCAGTTCCCGGACAGGGGGCGGGAATCAGCCCCAGCATTTT	CASSSRTGGGNQPQHF
.	TRBJ1-2	.	TRBV28	TGTGCCAGCTCCATACCGGGAGTCAACTATGGCTACACCTTC	CASSIPGVNYGYTF
.	TRBJ2-1	TRBD2	TRBV18	TGTGCCAGCTCCCCCCCCACCGGGACTAGCAGTAACAATGAGCAGTTCTTC	CASSPPTGTSSNNEQFF
.	TRBJ2-7	.	TRBV15	TGTGCCGCCAGCAGAGCAGCAGGGATGAACTACGAGCAGTACTTC	CAASRAAGMNYEQYF
.	TRBJ1-2	TRBD1	TRBV15	TGTGCCACCAGCCCCCTTCCCGGGACAGGGCTCTCCGGCTACCCCTTC	CATSPLPGTGLSGYPF
.	TRBJ1-1	.	TRBV18	TGTGCCAGCTCACCGCCTACAGGGAACACTGAAGCTTTCTTT	CASSPPTGNTEAFF
.	TRBJ2-5	.	TRBV5-4	TGTGCCAGCAGCTTGCCCCGCAACGGAGAGCAGTACTTC	CASSLPRNGEQYF
.	TRBJ1-1	TRBD1	TRBV10-3	TGTGCCATCAGGGACCCACAGGGGGGAAATGAAGCTTTCTTT	CAIRDPQGGNEAFF
.	TRBJ2-1	TRBD2	TRBV5-4	TGTGCCAGCACCGCTAGCGGGGGATCGGGGAATGAGCAGTTCTTC	CASTASGGSGNEQFF
.	TRBJ2-7	TRBD2	TRBV11-2	TGTGCCAGCAGCATCACTAGCGGGGCGCTCCTCAGCGAGGAGCAGTACTTC	CASSITSGALLSEEQYF
.	TRBJ2-7	.	TRBV7-9	TGTGCCAGCAGCTTTGCTGTCAGGGTGGCCTACGAGCAGTACTTC	CASSFAVRVAYEQYF
.	TRBJ2-3	.	TRBV7-8	TGTGCCAGCAGCTTAGTGGTTCATCGGACAGATACGCAGTATTTT	CASSLVVHRTDTQYF
.	TRBJ2-1	TRBD2	TRBV9	TGTGCCAGCAGCACCTACCCGAGGACTAGCGGGGATTACAATGAGCAGTTCTTC	CASSTYPRTSGDYNEQFF
.	TRBJ1-2	.	TRBV11-2	TGTGCCAGCAGCTCCCCGTCAGAGAGGAGCTACACCTTC	CASSSPSERSYTF
.	TRBJ1-1	TRBD1	TRBV6-6	TGTGCCAGCAGCCTCGGACAGGGGGCTACTGAAGCTTTCTTT	CASSLGQGATEAFF
.	TRBJ1-1	.	TRBV27	TGTGCCAGCAGTTTAGCCGGGCAGGGTTACATGAACACTGAAGCTTTCTTT	CASSLAGQGYMNTEAFF
few	TRBJ2-7	TRBD1	TRBV5-4	TGTGCCAGCAGCCGCTCCCGGGACAGGGGACGCGAGCAGTACTTC	CASSRSRDRGREQYF
.	TRBJ1-1	.	TRBV4-1	TGCGCCAGCAGCTACCCAGGGGTGGACACTGAAGCTTTCTTT	CASSYPGVDTEAFF
.	TRBJ2-5	.	TRBV7-9	TGTTCCAGCAGAGGAGGCTTTCAAGAGACCCAGTACTTC	CSSRGGFQETQYF
once	TRBJ2-4	TRBD2	TRBV6-1	TGTGCCAGCAGTGAAGTCAGCGGGAGCAACATTCAGTACTTC	CASSEVSGSNIQYF
few	TRBJ2-1	TRBD2	TRBV5-5	TGTGCCAGCAGCTTGAGAGGACTAGCGGGGTACAATGAGCAGTTCTTC	CASSLRGLAGYNEQFF
.	TRBJ1-1	TRBD1	TRBV7-2	TGTGCCAGCAGCTTATTCACTCAGGGGGCATGTGAAGCTTTCTTT	CASSLFTQGACEAFF
once	TRBJ2-7	.	TRBV14	TGTGCCAGCAGCCAAGACGGTATTGTAGCCTACGAGCAGTACTTC	CASSQDGIVAYEQYF
.	TRBJ1-5	.	TRBV4-1	TGCGCCAGCAGCCAAGAGTCGGGGAAGTCGCCCCAGCATTTT	CASSQESGKSPQHF
.	TRBJ1-3	.	TRBV9	TGTGCCAGCAGCGTAGATTCGGGGACAAACACTGGAAACACCATATATTTT	CASSVDSGTNTGNTIYF
.	TRBJ2-7	TRBD1	TRBV6-6	TGTGCCAGCAGCGGGACGCAAGACAGGGACGAGCAGTACTTC	CASSGTQDRDEQYF
.	TRBJ2-5	.	TRBV10-2	TGCGCCAGCAGTGAGGGGCTCGATCGGGGGACCCAGTACTTC	CASSEGLDRGTQYF
.	TRBJ2-1	.	TRBV5-1	TGCGCCAGCAGCCGGCTAGACGTGACCTACAATGAGCAGTTCTTC	CASSRLDVTYNEQFF
.	TRBJ1-6	TRBD1	TRBV19	TGTGCCAGTAGTATAAGCAGGGGGACTCAATCTTATAATTCACCCCTCCACTTT	CASSISRGTQSYNSPLHF
.	TRBJ1-1	TRBD1	TRBV9	TGTGCCAGCAGCGTAGGAGGGGACAGGTGGACTGAAGCTTTCTTT	CASSVGGDRWTEAFF